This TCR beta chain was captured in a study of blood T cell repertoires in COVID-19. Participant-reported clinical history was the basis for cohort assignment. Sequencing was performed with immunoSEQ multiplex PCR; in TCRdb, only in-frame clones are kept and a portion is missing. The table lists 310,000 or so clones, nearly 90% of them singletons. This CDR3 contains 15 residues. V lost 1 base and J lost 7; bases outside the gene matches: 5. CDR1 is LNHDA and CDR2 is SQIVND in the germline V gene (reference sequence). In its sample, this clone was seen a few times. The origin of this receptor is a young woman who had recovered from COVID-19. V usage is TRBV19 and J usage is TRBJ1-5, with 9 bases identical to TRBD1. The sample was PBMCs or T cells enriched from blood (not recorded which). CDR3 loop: CASSIGTGEWQPQHF. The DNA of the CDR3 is TGTGCCAGTAGTATAGGGACAGGGGAATGGCAGCCCCAGCATTTT. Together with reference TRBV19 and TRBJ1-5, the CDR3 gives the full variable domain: DGGITQSPKYLFRKEGQNVTLSCEQNLNHDAMYWYRQDPGQGLRLIYYSQIVNDFQKGDIAEGYSVSREKKESFPLTVTSAQKNPTAFYLCASSIGTGEWQPQHFGDGTRLSIL.